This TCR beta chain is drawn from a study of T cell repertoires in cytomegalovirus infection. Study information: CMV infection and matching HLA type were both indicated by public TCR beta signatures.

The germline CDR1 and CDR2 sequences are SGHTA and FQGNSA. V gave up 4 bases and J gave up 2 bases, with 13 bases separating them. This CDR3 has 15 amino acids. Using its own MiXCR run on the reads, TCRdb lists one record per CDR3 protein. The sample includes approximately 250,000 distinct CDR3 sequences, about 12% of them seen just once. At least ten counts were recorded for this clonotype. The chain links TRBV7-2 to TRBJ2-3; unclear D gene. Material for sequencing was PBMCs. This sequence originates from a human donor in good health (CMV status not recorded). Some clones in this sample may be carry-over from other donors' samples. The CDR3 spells CASSSPTLTTDTQYF. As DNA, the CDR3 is TGTGCCAGCAGCTCCCCGACACTTACCACAGATACGCAGTATTTT.